The 20 T cell receptor beta chains reported below all come from one sample, sequenced in a study of radiation and T cells in renal cell carcinoma. TCRdb's copy holds only in-frame clones and misses some; the assay was immunoSEQ multiplex PCR. Here the sample spans about 140,000 clones, 75% to 90% being singletons. The time point denotes: baseline pretreatment blood. Treatment noted: 15 Gy SBRT to primary tumor, nephrectomy 4 weeks later. The sequencing here drew on blood, taken from a patient whose treatment included radiotherapy and nephrectomy. These TCRs come from a woman aged 45-65 years with renal cell carcinoma.

The gene calls are TRBV10-3 and TRBJ1-3; D remains unclear. Trimming took off 5 bases at V and 6 bases at J, with 11 bases between the two ends. Germline loops: CDR1 ENHRY, CDR2 SYGVKD. This CDR3 is built from 13 residues. The CDR3 region has the DNA TGTGCCATCAGTCCGAGACTTGAAAACACCATATATTTT. Its translation is CAISPRLENTIYF.

The chain carries TRBV7-2 and TRBJ2-1, with D perhaps matching TRBD2 (6 bases). The CDR3 is 17 residues long. Trimming removed 3 bases at V and 2 bases at J, with 17 bases between. Germline-derived CDR1 and CDR2 are SGHTA and FQGNSA. The CDR3 bases are TGTGCCAGCAGCTTGGGAGGTCGAAGCGGGCCCTACAATGAGCAGTTCTTC. Amino acid sequence: CASSLGGRSGPYNEQFF.

This clone has a handful of counts. This chain joins TRBV25-1 and TRBJ2-5, with D possibly matching TRBD1 (6 bases). The CDR3 loop spans 13 amino acids. The germline gives CDR1 MGHDK, CDR2 SYGVNS. V was trimmed by 6 bases and J by 6 bases, leaving 14 bases between them. Here the CDR3 reads CASSPQQGKTQYF. Written as DNA, the CDR3 is TGTGCCAGCAGCCCCCAGCAGGGGAAGACCCAGTACTTC.

The chain links TRBV7-2 to TRBJ1-1, with 8 bases that match TRBD1. This CDR3 region has 15 residues. Germline V lookup: CDR1 SGHTA, CDR2 FQGNSA. V lost 0 bases, J lost 11 bases, and 11 bases stayed unmatched. The CDR3: CASSLAVGQGGPAFF. The DNA for the CDR3 is TGTGCCAGCAGCTTAGCGGTCGGACAGGGAGGGCCGGCTTTCTTT.

This sequence joins TRBV6-5 and TRBJ1-1; D is possibly TRBD1 (5 bases). The CDR3 has 14 residues. From germline, CDR1 is MNHEY and CDR2 SVGAGI. Trimming cost V 6 bases and J 0 bases, with 11 bases left between them. CDR3 amino acids: CASRDRLMNTEAFF. The DNA for the CDR3 is TGTGCCAGCAGAGACAGATTGATGAACACTGAAGCTTTCTTT.

The V gene is TRBV6-5, the J gene TRBJ2-5, with 7 positions matching TRBD2. This CDR3 has 13 amino acids. V lost 6 bases and J lost 4; bases outside the gene matches: 5. The germline CDR1 and CDR2 sequences are MNHEY and SVGAGI. The CDR3 is CASSGGRGETQYF. DNA of the CDR3: TGTGCCAGCAGCGGGGGGAGGGGAGAGACCCAGTACTTC.

This chain uses TRBV11-3 with TRBJ1-1, with a possible D match to TRBD1 (6 bases). V was shortened by 5 bases and J by 4 bases, with 11 bases between the two germline ends. CDR3 length equals 13 residues. CDR1 SGHNT and CDR2 YENEEA come from the germline V gene. CDR3 coding DNA: TGTGCCAGCAGCCAGGGGACAACCACTGAAGCTTTCTTT. Its translation: CASSQGTTTEAFF.

V gene TRBV7-2 combines with J gene TRBJ2-2; tentative D call: TRBD1 (6 bases). Trimming took off 1 base at V and 3 bases at J, with 9 bases between the two ends. CDR3 size: 15 residues. Germline V CDR1 and CDR2: SGHTA, FQGNSA. For the CDR3, the DNA is TGTGCCAGCAGCTTAGGGGGGCCCCACACCGGGGAGCTGTTTTTT. This codes for CASSLGGPHTGELFF.

The rearrangement uses TRBV10-2 and TRBJ2-5; possible D gene TRBD2, 6 bases. V was shortened by 6 bases and J by 2 bases, with 10 bases between the two germline ends. Per germline, CDR1 WSHSY and CDR2 SAAADI. The CDR3 spans 13 residues. The CDR3 spells CASRWDLQETQYF. In nucleotides, the CDR3 is TGCGCCAGCAGGTGGGACTTACAAGAGACCCAGTACTTC.

The chain employs TRBV29-1 and TRBJ2-1; the match to TRBD1 covers 11 bases. J was trimmed by 0 bases and V by 5 bases; bases with no gene match: 18. The CDR3 extends over 20 amino acids. Per the germline V gene, CDR1 is SQVTM and CDR2 is ANQGSEA. CDR3 sequence: CSVTLGPWTGGPSSYNEQFF. CDR3 nucleotide sequence: TGCAGCGTTACCCTCGGCCCCTGGACAGGGGGCCCCAGCTCCTACAATGAGCAGTTCTTC.

The count of this clone is one. The chain employs TRBV7-2 and TRBJ2-5, with no clear D. Per germline, CDR1 SGHTA and CDR2 FQGNSA. V was shortened by 4 bases and J by 6 bases, with 9 bases between the two germline ends. The CDR3 is 12 amino acids. The CDR3 reads CASSSTVQTQYF. The CDR3, as DNA: TGTGCCAGCAGCTCAACAGTCCAGACCCAGTACTTC.

V usage is TRBV5-4 and J usage is TRBJ1-1; 10 nucleotides line up with TRBD1. The CDR3 spans 15 residues. CDR1 is SGHNT, CDR2 YYREEE, per germline (reference sequence). The ends lost 4 bases at V and 1 base at J; junction bases unmatched: 4. CDR3 coding DNA: TGTGCCAGCAGCCGGAGGGACAGGGGGAACACTGAAGCTTTCTTT. It yields the protein CASSRRDRGNTEAFF.

The genes are TRBV2 and TRBJ2-1; 8 bases are shared with TRBD2. The germline CDR1 and CDR2 sequences are SNHLY and FYNNEI. J was trimmed by 4 bases and V by 4 bases; bases with no gene match: 6. CDR3 size: 15 residues. The CDR3 protein is CASSGGTSVYNEQFF. CDR3 DNA: TGTGCCAGCAGTGGGGGGACTAGTGTATACAATGAGCAGTTCTTC. The variable domain in full, with the rest retrieved from reference TRBV2 and TRBJ2-1, is EPEVTQTPSHQVTQMGQEVILRCVPISNHLYFYWYRQILGQKVEFLVSFYNNEISEKSEIFDDQFSVERPDGSNFTLKIRSTKLEDSAMYFCASSGGTSVYNEQFFGPGTRLTVL.

This rearrangement joins TRBV29-1 to TRBJ1-3; possibly TRBD1 for D (6 bases). The CDR3 contains 15 residues. Germline CDR1 SQVTM, CDR2 ANQGSEA. Deletions cut 4 bases from V and 1 base from J, with 14 bases between. The CDR3 coding sequence is TGCAGCGTTGGGGACATCGATACATCTGGAAACACCATATATTTT. As protein: CSVGDIDTSGNTIYF. The entire variable domain, with the rest obtained from reference TRBV29-1 and TRBJ1-3, is as follows: SAVISQKPSRDICQRGTSLTIQCQVDSQVTMMFWYRQQPGQSLTLIATANQGSEATYESGFVIDKFPISRPNLTFSTLTVSNMSPEDSSIYLCSVGDIDTSGNTIYFGEGSWLTVV.

To note about this clone: Other DNA sequences from this sample encode an identical CDR3 as well. The chain is built from TRBV20-1 and TRBJ2-5; D gene unclear. V was cut by 3 bases and J by 3 bases, with 5 bases left in between. CDR1 DFQATT and CDR2 SNEGSKA come from the germline V gene (reference sequence). The CDR3 runs 11 residues. CDR3 coding DNA: TGCAGTGCTAGTGGCGAAGAGACCCAGTACTTC. Protein sequence: CSASGEETQYF.

The rearrangement joins TRBV9 to TRBJ2-1; D may match TRBD1 or TRBD2 (6 bases each). V was pared by 7 bases and J by 0 bases, with 11 bases between. Germline lookup yields CDR1 SGDLS and CDR2 YYNGEE. The CDR3 is 14 amino acids. The DNA of the CDR3 is TGTGCCAGCGGGGGGCAGGGCTCCTACAATGAGCAGTTCTTC. Translated, it gives CASGGQGSYNEQFF.

V usage is TRBV6-1 and J usage is TRBJ2-1; 7 bases are shared with TRBD1. Germline loops: CDR1 MNHNS, CDR2 SASEGT. The CDR3 has 17 residues. Trimming at V came to 1 base and at J to 12 bases, leaving 18 bases not matched to a gene. CDR3 in amino acids: CASSEGLTGTTMIVQFF. The CDR3, as DNA: TGTGCCAGCAGTGAAGGATTGACAGGGACAACAATGATTGTGCAGTTCTTC.

This chain links TRBV6-5 with TRBJ1-1; 7 nucleotides agree with TRBD1. CDR3 size: 15 residues. The V and J ends lost 6 bases and 5 bases, in that order; junction bases with no gene match: 12. CDR1 is MNHEY, CDR2 SVGAGI, per germline. The chain's CDR3 is CASSPHRGRGTEAFF. DNA for the CDR3: TGTGCCAGCAGCCCACACAGGGGTAGAGGAACTGAAGCTTTCTTT.

V gene TRBV6-4 combines with J gene TRBJ2-1; D is unclear. V gave up 3 bases and J gave up 0 bases, with 3 bases separating them. CDR1 and CDR2 (germline): MRHNA, SNTAGT. This CDR3 is 13 amino acids long. The CDR3 DNA reads as TGTGCCAGCAGTGATCTCTCCTACAATGAGCAGTTCTTC. Amino acids: CASSDLSYNEQFF.

This clone has a handful of counts. This chain uses TRBV10-1 with TRBJ1-4, with D unclear. There are 13 residues in the CDR3. Germline CDR1 is WNHNN and CDR2 is SYGVQD (reference sequence). The germline V and J ends were trimmed by 0 bases and 8 bases, with 7 bases remaining between them. The DNA of the CDR3 is TGCGCCAGCAGTGAGTCACCCGAGGAAAAACTGTTTTTT. This encodes CASSESPEEKLFF.